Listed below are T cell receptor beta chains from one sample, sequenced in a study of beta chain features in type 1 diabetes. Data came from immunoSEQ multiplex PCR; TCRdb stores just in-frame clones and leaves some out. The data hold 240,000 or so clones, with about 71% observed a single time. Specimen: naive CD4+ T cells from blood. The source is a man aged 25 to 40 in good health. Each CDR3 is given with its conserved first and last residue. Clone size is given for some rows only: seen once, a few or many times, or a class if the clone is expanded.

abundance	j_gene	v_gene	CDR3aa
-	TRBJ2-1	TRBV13	CASSLGYPDNEQFF
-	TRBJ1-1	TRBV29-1	CSVVGQGGGTEAFF
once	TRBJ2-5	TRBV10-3	CAAHRDKGETQYF
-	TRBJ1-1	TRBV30	CAWSVSPGHTEAFF
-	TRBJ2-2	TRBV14	CASSPRDTSNTGELFF
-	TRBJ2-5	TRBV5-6	CASSPIPSGKGQETQYF
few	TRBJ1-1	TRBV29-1	CSVVQGDTEAFF
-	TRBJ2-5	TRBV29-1	CSVERGGETQYF
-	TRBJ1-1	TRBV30	CAWSGGTGEAFF
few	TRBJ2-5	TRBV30	CAQSPGQPETQYF
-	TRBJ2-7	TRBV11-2	CASSLSRNLPEQYF
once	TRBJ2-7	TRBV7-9	CASSPSGGFYEQYF
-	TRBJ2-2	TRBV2	CASRAADGNTGELFF
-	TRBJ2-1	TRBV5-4	CASSPPRGYEQFF
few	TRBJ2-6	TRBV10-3	CAISEGPSGANVLTF
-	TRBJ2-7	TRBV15	CATTDGSEDEQYF
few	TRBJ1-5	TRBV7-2	CASSLEGYSNQPQHF
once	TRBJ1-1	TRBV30	CAWIGPEAFF
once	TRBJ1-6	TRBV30	CAWSAGSPLHF
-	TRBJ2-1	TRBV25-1	CASSEYKDYNEQFF
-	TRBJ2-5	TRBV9	CASSASGGRQETQYF
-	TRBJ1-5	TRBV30	CAWSAEGQPQHF
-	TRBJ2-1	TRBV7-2	CASTDPFRDEQFF
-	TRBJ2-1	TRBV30	CAWSSGDPRDEQFF
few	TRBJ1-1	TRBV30	CAWRLAETEAFF
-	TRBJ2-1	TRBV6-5	CASSPLAGVFNEQFF
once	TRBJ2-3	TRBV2	CASSGAGTDTQYF
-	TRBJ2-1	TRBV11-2	CASSLGRVSNEQFF
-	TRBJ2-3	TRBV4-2	CASSQGLAGSTDTQYF
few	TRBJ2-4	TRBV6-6	CASSYSHRENIQYF
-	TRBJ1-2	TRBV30	CAWSTGQGRYGYTF
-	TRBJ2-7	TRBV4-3	CASSQDVQRETYEQYF
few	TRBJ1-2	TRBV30	CAWSPPAGNLF
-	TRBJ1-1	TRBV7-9	CASSPGRGANTEAFF
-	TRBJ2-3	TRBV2	CASSRDWSLSTDTQYF
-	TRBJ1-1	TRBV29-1	CSVGKRLMNTEAFF
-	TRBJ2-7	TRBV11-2	CASSHGTAYEQYF
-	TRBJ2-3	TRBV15	CATSRVGLAATITDTQYF
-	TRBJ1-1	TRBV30	CAWSRDSLNTEAFF
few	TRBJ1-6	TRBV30	CAWSRTVAPLHF
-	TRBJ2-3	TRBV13	CASSLEPDGTQYF